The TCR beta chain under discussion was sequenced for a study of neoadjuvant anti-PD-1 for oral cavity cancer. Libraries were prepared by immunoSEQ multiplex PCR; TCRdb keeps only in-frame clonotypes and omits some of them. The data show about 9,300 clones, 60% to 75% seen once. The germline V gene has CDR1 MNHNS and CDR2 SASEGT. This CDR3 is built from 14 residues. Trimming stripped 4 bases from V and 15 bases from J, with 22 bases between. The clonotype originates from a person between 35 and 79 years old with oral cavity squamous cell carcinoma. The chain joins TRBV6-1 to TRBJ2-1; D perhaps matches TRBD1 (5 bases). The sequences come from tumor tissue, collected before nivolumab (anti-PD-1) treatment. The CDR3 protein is CASSVRTLAALAFF. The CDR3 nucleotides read TGTGCCAGCAGTGTGCGGACACTGGCAGCGTTGGCGTTCTTC.